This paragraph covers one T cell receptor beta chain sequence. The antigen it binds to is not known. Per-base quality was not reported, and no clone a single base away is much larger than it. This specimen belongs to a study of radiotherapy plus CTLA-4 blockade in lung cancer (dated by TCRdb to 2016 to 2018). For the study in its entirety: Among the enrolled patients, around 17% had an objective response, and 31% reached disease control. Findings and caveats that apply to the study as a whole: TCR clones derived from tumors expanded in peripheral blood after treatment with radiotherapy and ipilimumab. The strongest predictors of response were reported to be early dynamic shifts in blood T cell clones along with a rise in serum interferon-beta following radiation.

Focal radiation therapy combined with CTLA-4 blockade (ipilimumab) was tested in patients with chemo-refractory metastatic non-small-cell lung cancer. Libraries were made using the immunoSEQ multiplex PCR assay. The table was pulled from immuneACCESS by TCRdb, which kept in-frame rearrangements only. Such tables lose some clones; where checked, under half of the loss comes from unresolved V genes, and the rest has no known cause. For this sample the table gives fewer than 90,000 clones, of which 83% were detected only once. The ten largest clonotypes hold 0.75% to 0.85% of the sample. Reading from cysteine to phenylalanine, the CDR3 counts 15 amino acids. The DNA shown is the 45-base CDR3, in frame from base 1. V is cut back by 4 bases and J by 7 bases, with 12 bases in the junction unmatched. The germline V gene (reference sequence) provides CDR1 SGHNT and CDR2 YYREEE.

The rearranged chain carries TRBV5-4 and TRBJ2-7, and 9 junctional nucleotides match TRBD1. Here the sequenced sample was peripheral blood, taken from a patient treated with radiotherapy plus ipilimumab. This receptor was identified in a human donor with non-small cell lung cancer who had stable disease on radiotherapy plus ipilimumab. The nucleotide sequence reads TGTGCCAGCAGCATCCTGACCGGGACAGGGCTTGAGCAGTACTTC. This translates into CASSILTGTGLEQYF.